What follows are 23 T cell receptor beta chains derived from one specimen sequenced in a study of T-cell memory formation after mild COVID-19 (dated by TCRdb to the early 2020s). The method behind the library was 5' RACE. The instrument was an Illumina NovaSeq 6000. The public sequencing data were trimmed at Q25 with fastp and processed into clonotypes with MiXCR by TCRdb, which kept only in-frame beta chains. A single entry per CDR3 protein holds the most common genes and DNA from its merged rows. Recorded for this sample are fewer than 650,000 distinct CDR3 sequences; roughly 20% of them occurred a single time. The ten largest clones add up to roughly 8.3% of the sample. Material for sequencing was PBMCs or a T cell subset sorted from them (not recorded which). The receptors were gathered from an adult woman who had mild COVID-19 (a few samples of this study predate the infection). The sample titles of this study are shuffled in the database, so cell type and time point are left out; the donor was told from shared clones.

V is TRBV25-1 and J is TRBJ2-7, with D unresolved. There are 12 residues in the CDR3. CDR1 MGHDK and CDR2 SYGVNS come from the germline V gene. V was pared by 7 bases and J by 3 bases, with 10 bases between. CDR3 bases: TGTGCCAGCAAGGACCAACTCTACGAGCAGTACTTC. It is translated as CASKDQLYEQYF.

This clonotype was counted a few times. The chain couples TRBV5-4 to TRBJ1-1, with no clear D. Between the trimmed V and J ends, which lost 0 bases and 1 base, there was a span of 7 bases. Germline CDR1 is SGHNT and CDR2 is YYREEE (reference sequence). The length of the CDR3 is 14 residues. The CDR3 DNA is TGTGCCAGCAGCTTGGACAGCCAGAACACTGAAGCTTTCTTT. Its translation is CASSLDSQNTEAFF. The full variable domain, its missing parts supplied by reference TRBV5-4 and TRBJ1-1, is ETGVTQSPTHLIKTRGQQVTLRCSSQSGHNTVSWYQQALGQGPQFIFQYYREEENGRGNFPPRFSGLQFPNYSSELNVNALELDDSALYLCASSLDSQNTEAFFGQGTRLTVV.

The chain couples TRBV7-2 to TRBJ2-1; D may be TRBD2 (6 bases). Trimming took off 1 base at V and 4 bases at J, with 14 bases between the two ends. The V gene's germline CDR1 is SGHTA and CDR2 FQGNSA. CDR3 length equals 16 residues. CDR3 protein: CASSLVWASAYNEQFF. The CDR3 bases are TGTGCCAGCAGCTTAGTATGGGCTAGCGCATACAATGAGCAGTTCTTC.

The chain is built from TRBV15 and TRBJ2-1; D is uncertain. V lost 1 base and J 4 bases, leaving 14 bases between the germline ends. The CDR3 has 16 amino acids. Germline assignment: CDR1 LNHNV and CDR2 YYDKDF (reference sequence). For the CDR3, the DNA is TGTGCCACCAGCAGAGCGCTGGCGGAAACATACAATGAGCAGTTCTTC. Translated: CATSRALAETYNEQFF.

This clonotype was picked up many times. CDR3 nucleotides: TGCGCCAGCAGCCAAGAACTACAGGGGGGTTACAATGAGCAGTTCTTC. Its translation is CASSQELQGGYNEQFF. The genes are TRBV4-1 and TRBJ2-1; TRBD1 matches 8 bases. The CDR3 covers 16 residues. J lost 4 bases, V lost 0 bases, and 5 bases had no gene match. The V gene's germline CDR1 is MGHRA and CDR2 YSYEKL.

The chain employs TRBV2 and TRBJ1-2; D unresolved. This CDR3 is 13 amino acids long. Trimming removed 3 bases from V and 4 bases from J, with 9 bases in between. Germline V gene lookup returns CDR1 SNHLY and CDR2 FYNNEI. CDR3 amino acids: CASSDHQFYGYTF. As DNA, the CDR3 is TGTGCCAGCAGTGATCACCAGTTCTATGGCTACACCTTC. The variable domain in full, with the rest retrieved from reference TRBV2 and TRBJ1-2, is EPEVTQTPSHQVTQMGQEVILRCVPISNHLYFYWYRQILGQKVEFLVSFYNNEISEKSEIFDDQFSVERPDGSNFTLKIRSTKLEDSAMYFCASSDHQFYGYTFGSGTRLTVV.

This clonotype was seen ten or more times. The rearrangement links TRBV20-1 to TRBJ2-1; D is perhaps TRBD1 (6 bases). The V end was cut by 5 bases, the J end by 4 bases, with 12 bases between. This CDR3 contains 13 residues. CDR1 and CDR2 (germline): DFQATT, SNEGSKA (reference sequence). CDR3 sequence: CSAGATGYNEQFF. CDR3 nucleotide sequence: TGCAGTGCTGGTGCAACAGGGTACAATGAGCAGTTCTTC.

The V gene is TRBV3-1, the J gene TRBJ1-2; tentatively, D is TRBD1 (5 bases). Germline loops: CDR1 LGHDT, CDR2 YNNKEL (reference sequence). V gave up 4 bases and J gave up 4 bases, with 16 bases separating them. This CDR3 region has 15 residues. This chain's CDR3 is CASSPRGDPTYGYTF. The DNA for the CDR3 is TGTGCCAGCAGCCCGCGGGGGGACCCCACCTATGGCTACACCTTC.

This chain links TRBV7-3 with TRBJ2-5; 8 nucleotides align to TRBD1. V lost 1 base to trimming and J lost 1 base; unmatched junction nucleotides: 5. Per the germline V gene, CDR1 is SGHTA and CDR2 is FQGTGA. The CDR3 covers 16 residues. The CDR3 coding sequence is TGTGCCAGCAGCTTAAATGCAGGGGGCGGCCAAGAGACCCAGTACTTC. Its translation is CASSLNAGGGQETQYF.

A few counts support this clonotype. V and J are TRBV15 and TRBJ2-1, with 11 bases that match TRBD2. The V gene end was trimmed by 5 bases and the J gene end by 9 bases; junction bases not matched to a gene: 9. CDR1 and CDR2 (germline): LNHNV, YYDKDF (reference sequence). The CDR3 is made up of 15 amino acids. CDR3 residues: CATSHTSGSPSEQFF. The CDR3 bases are TGTGCCACCAGCCACACTAGCGGGAGTCCTTCTGAGCAGTTCTTC. Supplemented by reference TRBV15 and TRBJ2-1, the full variable domain reads DAMVIQNPRYQVTQFGKPVTLSCSQTLNHNVMYWYQQKSSQAPKLLFHYYDKDFNNEADTPDNFQSRRPNTSFCFLDIRSPGLGDTAMYLCATSHTSGSPSEQFFGPGTRLTVL.

V usage is TRBV19 and J usage is TRBJ1-5; tentatively, D is TRBD1 (6 bases). There are 15 residues in the CDR3. Germline V gives CDR1 LNHDA, CDR2 SQIVND (reference sequence). V was clipped by 6 bases and J by 5 bases, with 17 bases between them. This CDR3 reads CASRSRGGAYQPQHF. CDR3 DNA sequence: TGTGCCAGTAGAAGTCGTGGGGGGGCGTATCAGCCCCAGCATTTT.

The chain has TRBV4-1 and TRBJ1-1; D possibly corresponds to TRBD1 (5 bases). This CDR3 comprises 15 residues. The V end was cut by 0 bases, the J end by 0 bases, with 8 bases between. The V gene's germline CDR1 is MGHRA and CDR2 YSYEKL. The CDR3 DNA is TGCGCCAGCAGCCAAGAGGGACTCATGAACACTGAAGCTTTCTTT. Its translation is CASSQEGLMNTEAFF.

The rearrangement links TRBV14 to TRBJ2-7, with D possibly TRBD1 on 6 matching bases. Trimming removed 4 bases at V and 2 bases at J, with 9 bases between. CDR1 and CDR2 (germline): SGHDN, FVKESK. This CDR3 is built from 13 residues. The CDR3 DNA reads as TGTGCCAGCAGCCGACAGGCGACCTACGAGCAGTACTTC. Its protein product is CASSRQATYEQYF.

In its sample, this clonotype was seen a few times. This rearrangement joins TRBV20-1 to TRBJ1-5; D gene ambiguous. CDR1 and CDR2 from the germline V gene are DFQATT and SNEGSKA (reference sequence). The CDR3 contains 15 residues. V was clipped by 0 bases and J by 0 bases, with 9 bases between them. This CDR3 reads CSARDGSYSNQPQHF. The CDR3 DNA is TGCAGTGCTAGAGATGGGAGTTATAGCAATCAGCCCCAGCATTTT.

The gene calls are TRBV10-3 and TRBJ2-3; no reliable D call. The CDR3 has 13 amino acids. Trimming stripped 8 bases from V and 2 bases from J, with 11 bases between. Germline CDR1 and CDR2: ENHRY and SYGVKD. The CDR3 reads CAILDPVTDTQYF. CDR3 sequence (DNA): TGTGCCATCCTGGACCCGGTCACAGATACGCAGTATTTT.

V usage is TRBV27 and J usage is TRBJ1-1; TRBD1 matches at 9 bases. Germline V gene data show CDR1 as MNHEY and CDR2 as SMNVEV (reference sequence). The CDR3 runs 15 residues. V gave up 5 bases and J gave up 5 bases; unmatched junction bases: 9. The CDR3 sequence is CASSPAVGTGTEAFF. As DNA, the CDR3 is TGTGCCAGCAGTCCAGCAGTCGGGACAGGGACTGAAGCTTTCTTT.

The sample holds a few counts of this clonotype. The chain combines TRBV20-1 with TRBJ2-1, with TRBD1 matching 10 bases. This CDR3 spans 14 amino acids. CDR1 DFQATT and CDR2 SNEGSKA come from the germline V gene (reference sequence). The V gene end was trimmed by 5 bases and the J gene end by 6 bases; junction bases not matched to a gene: 7. CDR3 nucleotide sequence: TGCAGTGCTCCCGGACAGGGGGTGCCCAATGAGCAGTTCTTC. Translated, it gives CSAPGQGVPNEQFF.

This clonotype came up a few times. The chain is built from TRBV10-3 and TRBJ2-7; 9 bases align to TRBD1. Germline V gives CDR1 ENHRY, CDR2 SYGVKD. V gave up 4 bases and J gave up 5 bases; unmatched junction bases: 3. CDR3 length equals 13 residues. The CDR3 spells CAISAQGADEQYF. The CDR3 bases are TGTGCCATCAGTGCACAGGGGGCGGACGAGCAGTACTTC.

The chain employs TRBV5-1 and TRBJ1-1, with a tentative D call TRBD1 (6 bases). Trimming removed 4 bases from V and 1 base from J, with 11 bases in between. The CDR3 is made up of 14 amino acids. In germline, CDR1 is SGHRS, CDR2 YFSETQ. CDR3 sequence (DNA): TGCGCCAGCAGCCGAGGACAGCCGAACACTGAAGCTTTCTTT. Encoded protein: CASSRGQPNTEAFF.

CDR3 region: CASSRGQVTNNEQFF. The CDR3 DNA reads as TGTGCCAGCAGCCGGGGACAGGTCACCAACAATGAGCAGTTCTTC. The rearrangement links TRBV6-5 to TRBJ2-1, with TRBD1 matching over 8 bases. Trimming at V came to 6 bases and at J to 5 bases, leaving 9 bases not matched to a gene. Germline lookup yields CDR1 MNHEY and CDR2 SVGAGI. CDR3 length: 15 amino acids.

The V call is TRBV7-2, the J call TRBJ2-5, with D tentatively TRBD2 (5 bases). Germline V gene sequence: CDR1 SGHTA, CDR2 FQGNSA. The CDR3 covers 11 residues. With 3 bases removed from V and 9 bases from J, the gap between germline ends came to 8 bases. As DNA, the CDR3 is TGTGCCAGCAGCTTTGAAGCGGCCCAGTACTTC. Protein product: CASSFEAAQYF.

This chain connects TRBV19 to TRBJ1-5; D uncertain. Looked up from germline, CDR1 is LNHDA and CDR2 is SQIVND (reference sequence). The ends were cut back, 7 bases at V and 4 bases at J, with 8 bases in the middle. This CDR3 region has 12 residues. CDR3 nucleotides: TGTGCCAGTATGCTTCGGAATCAGCCCCAGCATTTT. This codes for CASMLRNQPQHF.

The chain combines TRBV7-9 with TRBJ2-2, with D possibly matching TRBD2 (5 bases). The germline V gene encodes CDR1 SEHNR and CDR2 FQNEAQ (reference sequence). Between the trimmed V and J ends, which lost 0 bases and 5 bases, there was a span of 10 bases. The CDR3 is 15 residues long. The CDR3 here is CASSLAGVITGELFF. Here the CDR3 DNA reads TGTGCCAGCAGCTTAGCGGGAGTGATAACCGGGGAGCTGTTTTTT.